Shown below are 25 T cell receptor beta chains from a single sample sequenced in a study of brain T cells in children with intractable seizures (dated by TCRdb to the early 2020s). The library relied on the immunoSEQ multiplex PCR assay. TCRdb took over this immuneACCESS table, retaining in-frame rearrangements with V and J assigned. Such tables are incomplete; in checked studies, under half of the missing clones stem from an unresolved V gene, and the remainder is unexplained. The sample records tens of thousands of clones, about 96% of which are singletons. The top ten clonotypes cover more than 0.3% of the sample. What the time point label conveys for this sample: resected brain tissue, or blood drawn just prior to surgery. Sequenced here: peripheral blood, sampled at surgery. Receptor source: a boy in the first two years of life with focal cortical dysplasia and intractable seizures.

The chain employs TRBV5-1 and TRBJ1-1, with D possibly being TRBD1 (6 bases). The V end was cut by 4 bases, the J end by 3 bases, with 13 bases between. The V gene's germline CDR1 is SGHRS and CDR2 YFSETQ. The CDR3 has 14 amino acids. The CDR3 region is CASSPANRDTEAFF. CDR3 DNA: TGCGCCAGCAGCCCCGCAAACAGGGACACTGAAGCTTTCTTT.

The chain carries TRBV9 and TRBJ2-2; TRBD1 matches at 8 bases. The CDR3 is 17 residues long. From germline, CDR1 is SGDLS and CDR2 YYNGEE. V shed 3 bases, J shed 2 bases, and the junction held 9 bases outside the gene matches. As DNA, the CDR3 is TGTGCCAGCAGCGCAGAACCGGGACAGGCAAACACCGGGGAGCTGTTTTTT. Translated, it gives CASSAEPGQANTGELFF.

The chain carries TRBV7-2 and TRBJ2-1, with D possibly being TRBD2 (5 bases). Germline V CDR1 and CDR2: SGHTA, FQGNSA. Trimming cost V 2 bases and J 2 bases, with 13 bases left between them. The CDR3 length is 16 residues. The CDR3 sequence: CASSLSAGQPYNEQFF. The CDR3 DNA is TGTGCCAGCAGCTTAAGTGCGGGCCAACCCTACAATGAGCAGTTCTTC.

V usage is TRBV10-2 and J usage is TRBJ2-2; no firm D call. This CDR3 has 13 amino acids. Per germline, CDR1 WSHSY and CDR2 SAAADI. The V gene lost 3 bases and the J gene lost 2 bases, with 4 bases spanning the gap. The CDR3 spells CASSDFNTGELFF. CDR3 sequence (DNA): TGCGCCAGCAGTGACTTCAACACCGGGGAGCTGTTTTTT.

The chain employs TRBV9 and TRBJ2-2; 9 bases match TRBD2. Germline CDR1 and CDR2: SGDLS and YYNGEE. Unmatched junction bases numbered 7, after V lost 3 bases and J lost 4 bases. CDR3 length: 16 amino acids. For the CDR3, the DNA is TGTGCCAGCAGCGCTAGCGGGAAGACCTCCACCGGGGAGCTGTTTTTT. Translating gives CASSASGKTSTGELFF.

In DNA form, the CDR3 reads TGTGCCATCAGCGGACAGGACTTGGGGTCGTCCGCTGAAGCTTTCTTT. It translates to CAISGQDLGSSAEAFF. J is TRBJ1-1 and V is TRBV10-3; 7 bases are shared with TRBD1. This CDR3 is 16 amino acids long. The J segment lost 6 bases and the V segment lost 6 bases, leaving 16 bases of the junction unmatched. The germline V gene has CDR1 ENHRY and CDR2 SYGVKD.

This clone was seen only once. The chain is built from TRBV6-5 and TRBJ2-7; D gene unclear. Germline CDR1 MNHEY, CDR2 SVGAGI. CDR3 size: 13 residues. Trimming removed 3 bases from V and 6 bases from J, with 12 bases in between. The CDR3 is CASSYPAMGEQYF. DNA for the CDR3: TGTGCCAGCAGTTATCCGGCTATGGGCGAGCAGTACTTC.

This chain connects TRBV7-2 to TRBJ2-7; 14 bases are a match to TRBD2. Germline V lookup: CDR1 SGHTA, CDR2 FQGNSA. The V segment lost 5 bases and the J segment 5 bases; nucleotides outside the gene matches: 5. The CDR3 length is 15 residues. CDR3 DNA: TGTGCCAGCAGCCTGGGGACTAGCGGGAGCAACGAGCAGTACTTC. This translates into CASSLGTSGSNEQYF.

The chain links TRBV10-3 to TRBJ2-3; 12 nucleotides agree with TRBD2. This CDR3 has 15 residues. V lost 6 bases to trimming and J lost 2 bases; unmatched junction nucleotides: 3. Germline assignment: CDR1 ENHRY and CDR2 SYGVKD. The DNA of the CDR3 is TGTGCCATCAGCCGACTAGCGGGAGACACAGATACGCAGTATTTT. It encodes CAISRLAGDTDTQYF.

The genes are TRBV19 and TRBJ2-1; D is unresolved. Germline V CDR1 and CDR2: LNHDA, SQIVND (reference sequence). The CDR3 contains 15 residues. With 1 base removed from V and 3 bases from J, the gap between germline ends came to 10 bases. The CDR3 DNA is TGTGCCAGTAGTATAGGGGCGGCAGGCTACAATGAGCAGTTCTTC. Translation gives CASSIGAAGYNEQFF.

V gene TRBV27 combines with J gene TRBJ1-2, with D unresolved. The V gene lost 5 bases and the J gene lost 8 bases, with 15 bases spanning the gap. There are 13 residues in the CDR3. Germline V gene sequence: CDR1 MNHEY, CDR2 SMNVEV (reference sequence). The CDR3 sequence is CASSPRPRLGYTF. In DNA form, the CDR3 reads TGTGCCAGCAGTCCCCGGCCTAGACTAGGCTACACCTTC.

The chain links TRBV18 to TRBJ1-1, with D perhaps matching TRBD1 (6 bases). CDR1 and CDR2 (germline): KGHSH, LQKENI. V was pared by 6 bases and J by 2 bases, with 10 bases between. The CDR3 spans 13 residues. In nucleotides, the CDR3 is TGTGCCAGCTCCCGGACAGCTAACACTGAAGCTTTCTTT. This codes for CASSRTANTEAFF.

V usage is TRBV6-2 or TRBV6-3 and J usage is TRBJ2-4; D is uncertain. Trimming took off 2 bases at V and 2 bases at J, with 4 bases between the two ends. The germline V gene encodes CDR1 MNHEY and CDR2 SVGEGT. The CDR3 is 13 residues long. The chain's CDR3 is CASSYGTKNIQYF. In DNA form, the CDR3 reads TGTGCCAGCAGTTACGGGACCAAAAACATTCAGTACTTC.

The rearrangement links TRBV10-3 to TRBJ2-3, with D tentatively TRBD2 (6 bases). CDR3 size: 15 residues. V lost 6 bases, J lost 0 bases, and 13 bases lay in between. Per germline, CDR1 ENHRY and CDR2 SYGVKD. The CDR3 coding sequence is TGTGCCATCAGACCAGAGGGGACTAGCACAGATACGCAGTATTTT. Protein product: CAIRPEGTSTDTQYF.

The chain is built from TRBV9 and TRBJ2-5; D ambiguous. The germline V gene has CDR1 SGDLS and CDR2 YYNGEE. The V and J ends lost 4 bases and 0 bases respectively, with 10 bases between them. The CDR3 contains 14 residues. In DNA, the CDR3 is TGTGCCAGCAGCCTCAGCCGGTACCAAGAGACCCAGTACTTC. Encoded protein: CASSLSRYQETQYF. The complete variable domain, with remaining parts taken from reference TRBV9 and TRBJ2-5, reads DSGVTQTPKHLITATGQRVTLRCSPRSGDLSVYWYQQSLDQGLQFLIQYYNGEERAKGNILERFSAQQFPDLHSELNLSSLELGDSALYFCASSLSRYQETQYFGPGTRLLVL.

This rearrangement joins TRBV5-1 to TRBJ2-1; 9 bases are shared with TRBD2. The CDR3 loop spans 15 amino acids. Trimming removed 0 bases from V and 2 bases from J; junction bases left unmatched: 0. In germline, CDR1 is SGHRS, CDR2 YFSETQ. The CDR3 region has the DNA TGCGCCAGCAGCTTGGGCGGGAGGGCCTACAATGAGCAGTTCTTC. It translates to CASSLGGRAYNEQFF.

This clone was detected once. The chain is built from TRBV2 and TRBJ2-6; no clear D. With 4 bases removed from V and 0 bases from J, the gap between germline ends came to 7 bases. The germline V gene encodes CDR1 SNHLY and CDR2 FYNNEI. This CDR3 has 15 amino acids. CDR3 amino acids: CASSATGSGANVLTF. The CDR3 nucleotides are TGTGCCAGCAGTGCGACTGGCTCTGGGGCCAACGTCCTGACTTTC. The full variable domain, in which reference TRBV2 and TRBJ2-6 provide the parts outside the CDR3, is EPEVTQTPSHQVTQMGQEVILRCVPISNHLYFYWYRQILGQKVEFLVSFYNNEISEKSEIFDDQFSVERPDGSNFTLKIRSTKLEDSAMYFCASSATGSGANVLTFGAGSRLTVL.

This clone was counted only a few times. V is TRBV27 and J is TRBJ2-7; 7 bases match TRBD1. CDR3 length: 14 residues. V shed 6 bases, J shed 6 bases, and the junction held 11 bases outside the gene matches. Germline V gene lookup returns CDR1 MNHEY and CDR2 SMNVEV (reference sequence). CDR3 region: CASRDGDRVREQYF. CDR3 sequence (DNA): TGTGCCAGCAGAGACGGAGACAGGGTGCGCGAGCAGTACTTC.

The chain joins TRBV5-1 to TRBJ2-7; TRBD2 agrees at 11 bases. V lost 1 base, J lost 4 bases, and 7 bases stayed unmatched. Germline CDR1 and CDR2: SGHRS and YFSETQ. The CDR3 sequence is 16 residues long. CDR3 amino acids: CASSLRLAGGAYEQYF. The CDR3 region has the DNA TGCGCCAGCAGCTTGCGGCTAGCGGGGGGCGCTTACGAGCAGTACTTC. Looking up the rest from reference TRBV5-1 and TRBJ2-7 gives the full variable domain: KAGVTQTPRYLIKTRGQQVTLSCSPISGHRSVSWYQQTPGQGLQFLFEYFSETQRNKGNFPGRFSGRQFSNSRSEMNVSTLELGDSALYLCASSLRLAGGAYEQYFGPGTRLTVT.

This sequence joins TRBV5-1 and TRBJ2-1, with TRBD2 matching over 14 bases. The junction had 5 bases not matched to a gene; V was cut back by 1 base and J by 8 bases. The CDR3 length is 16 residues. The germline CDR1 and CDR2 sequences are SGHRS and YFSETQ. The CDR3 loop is CASSLTGLAGVDEQFF. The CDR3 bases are TGCGCCAGCAGCTTGACGGGACTAGCGGGGGTTGATGAGCAGTTCTTC.

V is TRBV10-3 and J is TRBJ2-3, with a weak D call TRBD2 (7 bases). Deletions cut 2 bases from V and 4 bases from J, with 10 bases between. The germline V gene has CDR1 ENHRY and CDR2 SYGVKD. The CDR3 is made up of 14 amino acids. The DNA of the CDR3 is TGTGCCATCAGTGAGAGGGAGGGGGCAGATACGCAGTATTTT. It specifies CAISEREGADTQYF.

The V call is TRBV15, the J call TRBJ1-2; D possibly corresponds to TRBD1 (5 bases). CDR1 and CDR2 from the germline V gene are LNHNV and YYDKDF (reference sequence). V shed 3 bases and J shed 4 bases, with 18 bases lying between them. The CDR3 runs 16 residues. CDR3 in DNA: TGTGCCACCAGCAGGAAGATGGCCGGGACGGTCTATGGCTACACCTTC. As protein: CATSRKMAGTVYGYTF.

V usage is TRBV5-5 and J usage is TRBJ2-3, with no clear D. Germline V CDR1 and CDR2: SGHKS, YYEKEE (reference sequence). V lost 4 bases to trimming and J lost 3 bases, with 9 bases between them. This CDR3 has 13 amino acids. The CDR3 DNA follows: TGTGCCAGCAGCCCAATTGTGACAGATACGCAGTATTTT. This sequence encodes CASSPIVTDTQYF.

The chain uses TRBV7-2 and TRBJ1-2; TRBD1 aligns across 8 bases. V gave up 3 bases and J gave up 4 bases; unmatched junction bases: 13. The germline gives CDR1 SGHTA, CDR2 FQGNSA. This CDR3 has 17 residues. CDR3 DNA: TGTGCCAGCAGCTTTCCCCAGATCGGGGACAGGATCTATGGCTACACCTTC. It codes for CASSFPQIGDRIYGYTF. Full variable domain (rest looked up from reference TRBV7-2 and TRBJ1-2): GAGVSQSPSNKVTEKGKDVELRCDPISGHTALYWYRQSLGQGLEFLIYFQGNSAPDKSGLPSDRFSAERTGGSVSTLTIQRTQQEDSAVYLCASSFPQIGDRIYGYTFGSGTRLTVV.

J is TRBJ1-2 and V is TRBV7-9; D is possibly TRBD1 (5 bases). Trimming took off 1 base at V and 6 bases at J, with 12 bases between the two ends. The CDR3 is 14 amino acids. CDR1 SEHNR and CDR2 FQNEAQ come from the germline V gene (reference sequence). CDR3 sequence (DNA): TGTGCCAGCAGCTTAGAGTTGTCAGGGAATGGCTACACCTTC. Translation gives CASSLELSGNGYTF.